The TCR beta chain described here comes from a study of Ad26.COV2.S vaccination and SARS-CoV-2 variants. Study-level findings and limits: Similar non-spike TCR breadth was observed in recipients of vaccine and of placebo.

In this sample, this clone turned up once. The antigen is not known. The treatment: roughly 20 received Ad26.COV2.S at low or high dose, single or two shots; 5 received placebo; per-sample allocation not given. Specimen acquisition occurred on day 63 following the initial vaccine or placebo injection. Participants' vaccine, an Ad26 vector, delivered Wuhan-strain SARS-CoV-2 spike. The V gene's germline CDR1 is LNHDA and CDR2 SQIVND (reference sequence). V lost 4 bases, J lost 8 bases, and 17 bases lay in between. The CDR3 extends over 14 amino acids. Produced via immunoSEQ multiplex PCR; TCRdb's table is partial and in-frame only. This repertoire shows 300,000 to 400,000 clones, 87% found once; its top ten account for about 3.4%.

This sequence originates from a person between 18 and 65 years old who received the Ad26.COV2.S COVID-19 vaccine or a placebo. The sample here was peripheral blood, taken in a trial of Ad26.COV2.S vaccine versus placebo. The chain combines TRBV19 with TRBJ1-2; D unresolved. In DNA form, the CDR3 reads TGTGCCAGTAGTACAGGTACTCAACTAGGAGGCTACACCTTC. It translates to CASSTGTQLGGYTF.